This TCR beta chain was retrieved from a study of T cell repertoires in cytomegalovirus infection. Overall study results and limits: People with CMV and the relevant HLA were identified by cumulative public TCR beta family frequency. Within the response measured ex vivo, HLA-C-restricted CMV-specific TCR beta clonotypes were dominant.

On this clonotype itself: Antigen unknown.

The CDR3 length is 15 residues. V was clipped by 3 bases and J by 7 bases, with 16 bases between them. Each CDR3 protein is one row after TCRdb ran MiXCR on the reads. The sample gives roughly 570,000 distinct CDR3 sequences, under 45% of which show up once; over 45% is in the top ten. The TCR was taken from a human donor in good health (CMV status not recorded). Some clones in this sample may be carry-over from other donors' samples. The V call is TRBV12-3 or TRBV12-4, the J call TRBJ2-1; no definite D call. The sample here was cultured PBMCs, taken from culture after CMV antigen stimulation. The CDR3 loop reads CASSFAPLAFNEQFF. The CDR3 nucleotides are TGTGCCAGCAGTTTTGCCCCCCTTGCGTTTAATGAGCAGTTCTTC.